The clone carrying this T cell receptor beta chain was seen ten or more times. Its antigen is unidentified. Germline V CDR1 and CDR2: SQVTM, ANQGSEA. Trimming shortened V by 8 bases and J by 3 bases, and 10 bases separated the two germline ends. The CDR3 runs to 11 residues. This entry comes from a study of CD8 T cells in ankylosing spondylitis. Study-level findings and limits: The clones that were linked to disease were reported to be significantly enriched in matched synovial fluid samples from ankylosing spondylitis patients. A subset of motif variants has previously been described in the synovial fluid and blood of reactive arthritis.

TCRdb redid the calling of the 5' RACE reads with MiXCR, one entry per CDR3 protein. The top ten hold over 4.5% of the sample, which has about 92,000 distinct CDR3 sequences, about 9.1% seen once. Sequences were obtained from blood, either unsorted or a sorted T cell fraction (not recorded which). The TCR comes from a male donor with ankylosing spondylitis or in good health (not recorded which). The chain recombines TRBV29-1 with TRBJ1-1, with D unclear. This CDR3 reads CSYSGYTEAFF. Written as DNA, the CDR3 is TGCAGCTACTCGGGGTACACTGAAGCTTTCTTT.